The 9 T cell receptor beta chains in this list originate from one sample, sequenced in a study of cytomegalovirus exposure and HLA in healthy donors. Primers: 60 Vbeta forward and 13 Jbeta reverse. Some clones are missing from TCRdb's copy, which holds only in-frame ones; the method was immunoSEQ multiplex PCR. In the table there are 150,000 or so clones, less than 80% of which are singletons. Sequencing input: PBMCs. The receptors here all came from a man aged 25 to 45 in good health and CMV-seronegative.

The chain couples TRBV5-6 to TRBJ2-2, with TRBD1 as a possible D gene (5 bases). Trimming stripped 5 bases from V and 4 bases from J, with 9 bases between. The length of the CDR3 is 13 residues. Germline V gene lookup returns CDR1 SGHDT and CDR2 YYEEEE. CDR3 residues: CASRHTGTGELFF. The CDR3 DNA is TGTGCCAGCAGGCATACAGGCACCGGGGAGCTGTTTTTT.

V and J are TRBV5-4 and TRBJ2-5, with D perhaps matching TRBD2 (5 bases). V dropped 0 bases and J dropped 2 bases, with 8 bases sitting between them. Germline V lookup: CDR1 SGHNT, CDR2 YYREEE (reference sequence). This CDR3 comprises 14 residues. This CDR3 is CASSLGTYQETQYF. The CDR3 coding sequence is TGTGCCAGCAGCTTGGGGACTTATCAAGAGACCCAGTACTTC.

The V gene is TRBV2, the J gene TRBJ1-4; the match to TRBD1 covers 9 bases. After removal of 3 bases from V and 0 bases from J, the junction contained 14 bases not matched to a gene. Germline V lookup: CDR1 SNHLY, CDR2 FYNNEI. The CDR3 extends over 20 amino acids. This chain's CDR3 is CASSDWVGTGLSATNEKLFF. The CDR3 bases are TGTGCCAGCAGTGATTGGGTCGGGACAGGGCTCTCTGCAACTAATGAAAAACTGTTTTTT.

Written as DNA, the CDR3 is TGTGCCAGCAGCCCCTCGGAGACCCAGTACTTC. Protein sequence: CASSPSETQYF. J is TRBJ2-5 and V is TRBV7-2, with unresolved D. CDR1 and CDR2 from the germline V gene are SGHTA and FQGNSA. This CDR3 contains 11 residues. The V gene lost 5 bases and the J gene lost 5 bases, with 6 bases spanning the gap. Looking up the rest from reference TRBV7-2 and TRBJ2-5 gives the full variable domain: GAGVSQSPSNKVTEKGKDVELRCDPISGHTALYWYRQSLGQGLEFLIYFQGNSAPDKSGLPSDRFSAERTGGSVSTLTIQRTQQEDSAVYLCASSPSETQYFGPGTRLLVL.

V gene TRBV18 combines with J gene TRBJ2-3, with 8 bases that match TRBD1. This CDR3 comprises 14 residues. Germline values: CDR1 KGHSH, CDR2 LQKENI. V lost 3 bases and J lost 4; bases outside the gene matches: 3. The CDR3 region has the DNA TGTGCCAGCTCACCCGGGACAGGATCAGATACGCAGTATTTT. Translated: CASSPGTGSDTQYF.

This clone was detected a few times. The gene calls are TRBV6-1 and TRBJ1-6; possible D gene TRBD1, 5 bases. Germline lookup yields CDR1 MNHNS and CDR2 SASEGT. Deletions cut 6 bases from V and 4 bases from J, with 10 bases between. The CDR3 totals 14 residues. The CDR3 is CASRGGVYNSPLHF. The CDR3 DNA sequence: TGTGCCAGCAGGGGGGGGGTTTATAATTCACCCCTCCACTTT.

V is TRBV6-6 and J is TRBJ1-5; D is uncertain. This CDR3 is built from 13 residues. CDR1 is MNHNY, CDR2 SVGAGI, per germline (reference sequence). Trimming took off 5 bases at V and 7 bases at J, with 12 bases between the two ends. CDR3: CASSREGEQPQHF. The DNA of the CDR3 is TGTGCCAGCAGTCGAGAGGGAGAACAGCCCCAGCATTTT.

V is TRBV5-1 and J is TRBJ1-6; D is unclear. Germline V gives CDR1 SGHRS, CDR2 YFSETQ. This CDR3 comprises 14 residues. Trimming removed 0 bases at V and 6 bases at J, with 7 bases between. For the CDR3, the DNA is TGCGCCAGCAGCTTGGACAGAAGTAATTCACCCCTCCACTTT. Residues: CASSLDRSNSPLHF.

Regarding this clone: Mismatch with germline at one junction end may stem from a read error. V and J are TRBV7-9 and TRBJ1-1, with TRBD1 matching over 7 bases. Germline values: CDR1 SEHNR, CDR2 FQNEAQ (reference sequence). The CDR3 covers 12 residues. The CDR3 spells CSSSLGGGAAFF. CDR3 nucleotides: TGTTCCAGCAGCTTAGGAGGGGGCGCGGCTTTCTTT.